The 6 T cell receptor beta chains given below trace back to one sample, sequenced in a study of blood T cell repertoires in COVID-19. Sequencing used immunoSEQ multiplex PCR; TCRdb keeps in-frame clones, though not all of them. Of 100,000 to 150,000 clones detected, roughly 86% appear once; the ten largest clones hold over 9.5%. The source material was peripheral blood. The receptors shown here come from a woman in her seventies with COVID-19, enrolled during active disease.

For this clone: Other nucleotide sequences from this sample produce the same CDR3. The gene calls are TRBV7-9 and TRBJ2-2; no clear D gene. The V gene's germline CDR1 is SEHNR and CDR2 FQNEAQ (reference sequence). V shed 1 base and J shed 6 bases, with 9 bases lying between them. The CDR3 is made up of 14 amino acids. CDR3 residues: CASSLVTGPGELFF. In DNA, the CDR3 is TGTGCCAGCAGCTTAGTTACGGGTCCCGGGGAGCTGTTTTTT.

The chain recombines TRBV5-4 with TRBJ2-5, with TRBD2 as a possible D gene (5 bases). V gave up 0 bases and J gave up 11 bases, with 17 bases separating them. In germline, CDR1 is SGHNT, CDR2 YYREEE (reference sequence). This CDR3 spans 14 amino acids. The CDR3 protein is CASSLEGSEARQYF. The CDR3 bases are TGTGCCAGCAGCTTGGAGGGTAGCGAAGCCCGTCAGTACTTC.

This clone has just a few counts. This sequence joins TRBV5-4 and TRBJ2-2, with TRBD2 matching over 7 bases. The CDR3 is 16 amino acids. Germline CDR1 reads SGHNT; CDR2 reads YYREEE (reference sequence). With V trimmed by 1 base and J by 1 base, 4 bases remained unmatched. This CDR3 is CASSLLGGRNTGELFF. CDR3 nucleotide sequence: TGTGCCAGCAGCTTGTTGGGGGGGAGGAACACCGGGGAGCTGTTTTTT.

V and J are TRBV7-3 and TRBJ2-2, with 10 bases matching TRBD1. This CDR3 spans 14 amino acids. CDR1 is SGHTA and CDR2 is FQGTGA in the germline V gene. V lost 6 bases and J lost 4; bases outside the gene matches: 2. For the CDR3, the DNA is TGTGCCAGCAGGCGACAGGGGGCCACCGGGGAGCTGTTTTTT. It encodes CASRRQGATGELFF.

This clone was counted between two and nine times. The chain joins TRBV5-1 to TRBJ2-7; no firm D call. Germline CDR1 SGHRS, CDR2 YFSETQ. V lost 0 bases and J lost 0, with 7 bases in between. The CDR3 loop spans 14 amino acids. The chain's CDR3 is CASSLDTGSYEQYF. CDR3 nucleotide sequence: TGCGCCAGCAGCTTGGACACGGGCTCCTACGAGCAGTACTTC. The full variable domain, rest sourced from reference TRBV5-1 and TRBJ2-7, is KAGVTQTPRYLIKTRGQQVTLSCSPISGHRSVSWYQQTPGQGLQFLFEYFSETQRNKGNFPGRFSGRQFSNSRSEMNVSTLELGDSALYLCASSLDTGSYEQYFGPGTRLTVT.

CDR3 in amino acids: CASSFYPGGDTDTQYF. The CDR3 DNA reads TGTGCCAGCAGTTTTTATCCGGGGGGTGACACAGATACGCAGTATTTT. The rearrangement uses TRBV28 and TRBJ2-3; 7 bases map to TRBD2. Germline V gene sequence: CDR1 MDHEN, CDR2 SYDVKM. The CDR3 runs 16 residues. With V trimmed by 3 bases and J by 2 bases, 8 bases remained unmatched.